This record covers a single TCR beta chain. Its target is unknown. PCR employed 60 Vbeta and 13 Jbeta primers. The data were produced by immunoSEQ multiplex PCR, yet TCRdb's version contains in-frame clones alone and is incomplete. The repertoire holds 150,000 to 200,000 clones, with more than 75% as singletons. This entry comes from a study of cytomegalovirus exposure and HLA in healthy donors. The study, taken as a whole, reports: The authors reported that TCR beta sequences could predict HLA-A and HLA-B alleles. These predictions were accurate for most subjects in the first cohort. What a later analysis showed was that several of the most significant clusters appeared linked to common viral pathogens. Among donors in an Asian-associated ancestry cluster, a later analysis reportedly found fewer N-insertions than the approximately 700-donor mean. One cluster of highly shared sequence variants probably arose as a sequencing artifact.

The specimen was PBMCs. The TCR sequence derives from a male donor in good health and CMV-seropositive.

CDR3 residues: CASSPSLQGAYEQYF. DNA of the CDR3: TGTGCCAGCTCACCTTCACTCCAGGGGGCTTACGAGCAGTACTTC. J is TRBJ2-7 and V is TRBV18; 8 positions agree with TRBD1. CDR3 length equals 15 residues. Germline-derived CDR1 and CDR2 are KGHSH and LQKENI. The trim removed 3 bases at V and 4 bases at J, leaving 8 bases unmatched.